The rows below give T cell receptor beta chains drawn from one sample of a study of blood T cell repertoires in COVID-19. Sequencing used immunoSEQ multiplex PCR; TCRdb keeps in-frame clones, though not all of them. Altogether under 350,000 clones are present, approximately 85% being singletons, with the ten largest covering roughly 7%. The sequenced sample was peripheral blood. These receptors all stem from a human donor in a cohort sampled during active COVID-19. CDR3s include the opening cysteine and the closing phenylalanine or tryptophan.

v_gene | CDR3aa
TRBV6-5 | CASSYRVSDQPQHF
TRBV6-5 | CASRRQGLGYTF
TRBV7-2 | CASSFPGQGNYGYTF
TRBV14 | CASSQASTKDTQYF
TRBV24-1 | CATSEPSGGADTDTQYF
TRBV7-9 | CASSRYSDKFYGYTF
TRBV5-5 | CASSLQTSGQPQHF
TRBV5-1 | CASSLGGDYEQYF
TRBV27 | CASSTRTRGYGYTF
TRBV24-1 | CATSGGIGSNQPQHF
TRBV5-1 | CASSPGQGGIDEQFF
TRBV6-5 | CASSSDSRSYTF
TRBV3-1/TRBV3-2 | CASSQAFPGTGQPEAFF
TRBV5-1 | CASSFGMADYEQYF
TRBV6-5 | CASSVAATGELFF
TRBV6-5 | CASTRTGLASDTQYF
TRBV5-6 | CASSLTGREAFF
TRBV4-1 | CASSQTGEGYNEQFF
TRBV10-3 | CAISETDRESEQYF
TRBV5-6 | CASSLVSYEQYF
TRBV7-7 | CASSLRTVVTDTQYF
TRBV6-5 | CASSPLVSGATEAFF
TRBV6-5 | CASILRQGTDTQYF
TRBV6-5 | CASTPTGQGNTIYF
TRBV19 | CASSIRDRGLRDTGELFF
TRBV9 | CASSAAGQGAGNTIYF
TRBV9 | CASSAGLAGAVGETQYF
TRBV6-5 | CASSYRRLPGNTIYF
TRBV30 | CAWNSYGYTF
TRBV2 | CASSVLTGYNEQFF
TRBV6-5 | CAGRSRQGFNYGYTF
TRBV9 | CASSVGGGFFGNTIYF
TRBV5-1 | CASSLTGGYNEQFF
TRBV6-5 | CASTWTNTNYGYTF
TRBV19 | CARTHLAANTEAFF
TRBV5-6 | CASSLRRQFNYGYTF
TRBV7-9 | CASSLTDTEAFF
TRBV2 | CASSEALRGKGVGSNQPQHF
TRBV30 | CAWSGRENQPQHF
TRBV10-1 | CASRARGLGTEAFF
TRBV5-1 | CASSFIGTSGVNEQFF
TRBV3-1/TRBV3-2 | CASSQDHSVSEAFF
TRBV18 | CASSPPTSGGGNEQFF
TRBV15 | CATSIGTGPMEQYF
TRBV19 | CASRERGYYNEQFF
TRBV10-3 | CATGQNSNQPQHF
TRBV7-9 | CASSPGDRENTEAFF
TRBV5-8 | CASSSELNTYEQYF
TRBV29-1 | CSEFCREDDGYTF
TRBV5-7 | CASSQGYQPQHF
TRBV11-2 | CASSPFLAGNTEAFF
TRBV19 | CASSPGQYTYEQYF
TRBV19 | CASSIMSDQPQHF
TRBV9 | CASSVKGANQADTQYF